A selection of T cell receptor beta chains follows, all from one sample in a study of CD8 T cells in Susac syndrome. Using its own MiXCR run on the immunoSEQ multiplex PCR reads, TCRdb lists one record per CDR3 protein. The repertoire holds some 200,000 distinct CDR3 sequences, roughly 94% seen once, with 0.15% to 0.2% in the top ten. The material sequenced was CD8+ T cells from PBMCs. The origin of the receptors is a human donor with Susac syndrome. Both conserved end residues are part of each CDR3. Some rows have no size entry. The others give once, few or many, or a class for an expanded clone.

CDR3: CASSQEVGAREQFF; size: .; J: TRBJ2-1; V: TRBV3-1
CDR3: CASSQDSLNQPQHF; size: .; J: TRBJ1-5; V: TRBV12-3/TRBV12-4
CDR3: CASSQSPLQETQYF; size: .; J: TRBJ2-5; V: TRBV4-1
CDR3: CASSFQTTGILETQYF; size: .; J: TRBJ2-5; V: TRBV28
CDR3: CASSQVQSSGNTIYF; size: .; J: TRBJ1-3; V: TRBV14
CDR3: CATSDSTGGEFF; size: .; J: TRBJ2-1; V: TRBV24-1
CDR3: CASSYRDPGELFF; size: .; J: TRBJ2-2; V: TRBV5-8
CDR3: CASSQTGAHGYTF; size: .; J: TRBJ1-2; V: TRBV27
CDR3: CASRGVPDTQYF; size: .; J: TRBJ2-3; V: TRBV9
CDR3: CASSLTSGGANEQFF; size: .; J: TRBJ2-1; V: TRBV12-3/TRBV12-4
CDR3: CASSYTGGQETQYF; size: .; J: TRBJ2-5; V: TRBV27
CDR3: CASSESTSGGTDTQYF; size: .; J: TRBJ2-3; V: TRBV25-1
CDR3: CASSVGQFNNEQFF; size: .; J: TRBJ2-1; V: TRBV9
CDR3: CSARDFTGDSYEQYF; size: once; J: TRBJ2-7; V: TRBV20-1
CDR3: CASSLTQQGGAEAFF; size: .; J: TRBJ1-1; V: TRBV7-2
CDR3: CASSQEGQADTQYF; size: .; J: TRBJ2-3; V: TRBV27
CDR3: CASSLSISLGYTF; size: .; J: TRBJ1-2; V: TRBV5-6
CDR3: CSARQSETQYF; size: .; J: TRBJ2-5; V: TRBV20-1